This TCR beta chain appears in the sequencing data of a study of T cell changes during pregnancy in multiple sclerosis. CDR1 and CDR2 from the germline V gene are LNHDA and SQIVND (reference sequence). Deletions cut 7 bases from V and 3 bases from J, with 7 bases between. This CDR3 region has 11 residues. Profiling relied on immunoSEQ multiplex PCR, and the TCRdb table lists in-frame clones only, not all of them. The table shows around 63,000 clones, with approximately 90% occurring only once. The receptor was derived from a female donor in good health, enrolled as a control in a pregnancy study. V is TRBV19 and J is TRBJ2-7; D might be TRBD2 (6 bases). The sample consisted of peripheral blood, taken in the third trimester of pregnancy. The CDR3: CASTGDYEQYF. DNA of the CDR3: TGTGCCAGTACGGGAGACTACGAGCAGTACTTC.